This T cell receptor (beta chain) is drawn from a study of T-cell reconstitution after alpha-beta-depleted transplantation in children. Of note for this clonotype: Its antigen is as yet unknown.

General study results and limits: At one year after transplant, newly produced T cells mostly accounted for T-cell counts and diversity.

As it was prepared, the TCRbeta library received unique molecular identifiers. Each CDR3 protein is one row after TCRdb ran MiXCR on the PCR reads. The sample records 600,000 to 800,000 distinct CDR3 sequences, around 12% being singletons. J gave up 3 bases and V 0 bases, and 20 bases lay outside the gene matches. Germline V gene sequence: CDR1 DFQATT, CDR2 SNEGSKA (reference sequence). There are 20 residues in the CDR3. The V call is TRBV20-1, the J call TRBJ2-1, with 7 bases that match TRBD2. The sequence was obtained from a girl aged 2 to 9 with congenital amegakaryocytic thrombocytopenia, due to receive a stem cell transplant. Sequenced material: PBMCs, taken before TCRalphabeta/CD19-depleted stem cell transplant. CDR3 DNA sequence: TGCAGTGCTAGAGATCTTCCTAGCGGATCCACCGGGGGATACTACAATGAGCAGTTCTTC. Protein sequence: CSARDLPSGSTGGYYNEQFF.